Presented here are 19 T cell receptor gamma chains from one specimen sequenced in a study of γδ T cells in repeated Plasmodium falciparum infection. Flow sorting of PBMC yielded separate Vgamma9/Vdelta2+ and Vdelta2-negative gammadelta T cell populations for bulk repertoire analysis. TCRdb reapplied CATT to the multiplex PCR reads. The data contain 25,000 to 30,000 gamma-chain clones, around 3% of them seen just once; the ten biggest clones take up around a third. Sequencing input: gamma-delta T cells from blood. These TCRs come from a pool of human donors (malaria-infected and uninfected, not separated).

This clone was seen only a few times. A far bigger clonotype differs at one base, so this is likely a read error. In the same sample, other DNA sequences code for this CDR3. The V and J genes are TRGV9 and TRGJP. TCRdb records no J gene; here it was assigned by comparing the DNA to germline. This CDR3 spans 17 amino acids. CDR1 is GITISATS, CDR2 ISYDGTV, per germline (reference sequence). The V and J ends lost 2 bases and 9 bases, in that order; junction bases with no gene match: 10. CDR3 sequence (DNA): TGTGCCTTGTGGGAGGCGGGTCTTGGGTTGGGCAAAAAAATCAAGGTATTT. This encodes CALWEAGLGLGKKIKVF.

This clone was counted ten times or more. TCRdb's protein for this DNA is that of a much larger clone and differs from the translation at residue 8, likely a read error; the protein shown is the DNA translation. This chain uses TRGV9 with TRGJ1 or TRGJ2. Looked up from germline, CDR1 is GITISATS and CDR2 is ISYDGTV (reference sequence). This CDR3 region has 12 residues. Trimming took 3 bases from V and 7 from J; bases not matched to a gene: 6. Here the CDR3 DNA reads TGTGCCTTGTGGGAGCCGGGGTATAAGAAACTCTTT. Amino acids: CALWEPGYKKLF.

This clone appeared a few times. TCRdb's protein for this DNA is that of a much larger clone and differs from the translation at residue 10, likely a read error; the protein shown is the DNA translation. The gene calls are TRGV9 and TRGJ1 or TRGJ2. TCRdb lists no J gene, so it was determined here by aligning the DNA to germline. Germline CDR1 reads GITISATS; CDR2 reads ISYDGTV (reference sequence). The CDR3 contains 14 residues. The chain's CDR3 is CALWEVGYYCKKLF. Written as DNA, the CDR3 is TGTGCCTTGTGGGAGGTGGGGTATTATTGTAAGAAACTCTTT.

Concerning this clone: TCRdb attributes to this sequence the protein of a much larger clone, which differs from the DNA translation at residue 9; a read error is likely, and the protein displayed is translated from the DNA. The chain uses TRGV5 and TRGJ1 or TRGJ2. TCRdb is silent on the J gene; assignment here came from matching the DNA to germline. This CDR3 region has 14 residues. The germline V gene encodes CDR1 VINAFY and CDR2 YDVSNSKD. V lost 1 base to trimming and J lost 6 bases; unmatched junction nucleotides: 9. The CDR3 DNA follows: TGTGCCACCTGGGACAGTCAACGGACTTATAAGAAACTCTTT. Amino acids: CATWDSQRTYKKLF.

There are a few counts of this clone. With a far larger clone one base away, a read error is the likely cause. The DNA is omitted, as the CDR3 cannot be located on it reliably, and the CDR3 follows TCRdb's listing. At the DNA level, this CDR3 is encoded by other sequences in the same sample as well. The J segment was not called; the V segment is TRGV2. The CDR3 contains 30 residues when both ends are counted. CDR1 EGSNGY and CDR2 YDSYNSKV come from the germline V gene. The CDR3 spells CATWDGAIRNSLAVEQHLLSQVSIGRIQHF.

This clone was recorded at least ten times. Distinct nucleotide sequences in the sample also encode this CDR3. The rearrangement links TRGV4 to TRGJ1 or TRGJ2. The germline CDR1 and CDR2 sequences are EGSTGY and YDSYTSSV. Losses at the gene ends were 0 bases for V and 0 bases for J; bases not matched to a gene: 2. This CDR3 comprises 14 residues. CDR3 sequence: CATWDGQNYYKKLF. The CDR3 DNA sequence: TGTGCCACCTGGGATGGGCAGAATTATTATAAGAAACTCTTT.

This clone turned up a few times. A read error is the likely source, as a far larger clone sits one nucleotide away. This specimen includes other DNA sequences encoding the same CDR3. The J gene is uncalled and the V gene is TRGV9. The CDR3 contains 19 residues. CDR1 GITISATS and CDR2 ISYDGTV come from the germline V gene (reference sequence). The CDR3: CACSGSIRGGELGKKIKVF. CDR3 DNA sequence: TGTGCCTGCAGCGGGAGTATAAGGGGAGGCGAGTTGGGCAAAAAAATTAAGGTATTT.

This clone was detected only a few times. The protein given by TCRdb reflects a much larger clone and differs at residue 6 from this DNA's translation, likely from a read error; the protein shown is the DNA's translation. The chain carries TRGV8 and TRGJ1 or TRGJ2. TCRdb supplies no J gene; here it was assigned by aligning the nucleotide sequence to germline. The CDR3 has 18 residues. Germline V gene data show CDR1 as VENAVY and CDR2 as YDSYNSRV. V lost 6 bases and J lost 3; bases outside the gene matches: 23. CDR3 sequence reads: CATWQSSTGGYFYYKKLF. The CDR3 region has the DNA TGTGCCACCTGGCAAAGCTCTACTGGGGGGTATTTTTATTATAAGAAACTCTTT.

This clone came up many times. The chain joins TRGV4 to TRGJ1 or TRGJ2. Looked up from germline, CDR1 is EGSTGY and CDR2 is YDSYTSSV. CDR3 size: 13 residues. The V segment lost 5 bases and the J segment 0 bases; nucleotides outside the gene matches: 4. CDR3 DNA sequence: TGTGCCACCTGGGTTCTGAATTATTATAAGAAACTCTTT. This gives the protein CATWVLNYYKKLF.

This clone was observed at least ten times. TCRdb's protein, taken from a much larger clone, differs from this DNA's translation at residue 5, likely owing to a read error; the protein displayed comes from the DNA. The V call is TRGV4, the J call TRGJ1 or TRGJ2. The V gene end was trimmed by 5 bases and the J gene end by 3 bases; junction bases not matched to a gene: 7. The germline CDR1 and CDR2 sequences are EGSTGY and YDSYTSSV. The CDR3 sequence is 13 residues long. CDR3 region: CATWGGPYYKKLF. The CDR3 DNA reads TGTGCCACCTGGGGTGGCCCTTATTATAAGAAACTCTTT.

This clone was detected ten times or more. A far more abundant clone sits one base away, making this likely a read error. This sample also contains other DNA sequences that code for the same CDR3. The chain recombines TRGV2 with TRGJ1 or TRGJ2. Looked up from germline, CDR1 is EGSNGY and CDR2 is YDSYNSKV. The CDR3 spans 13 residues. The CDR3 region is CATWEGRHYKKLF. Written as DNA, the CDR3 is TGCGCCACCTGGGAGGGGAGGCATTATAAGAAACTCTTT.

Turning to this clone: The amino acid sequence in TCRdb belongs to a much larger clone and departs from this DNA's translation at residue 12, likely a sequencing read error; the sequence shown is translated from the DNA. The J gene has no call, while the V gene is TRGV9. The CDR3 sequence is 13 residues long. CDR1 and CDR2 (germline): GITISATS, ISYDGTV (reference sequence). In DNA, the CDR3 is TGTGCCTTGTGGGAGTATCGCTATTATAAGAAAATCTTT. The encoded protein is CALWEYRYYKKIF.

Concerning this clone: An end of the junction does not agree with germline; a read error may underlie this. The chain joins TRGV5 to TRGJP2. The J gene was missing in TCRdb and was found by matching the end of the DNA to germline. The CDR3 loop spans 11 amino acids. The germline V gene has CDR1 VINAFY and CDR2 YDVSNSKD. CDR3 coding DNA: TGCGCCACCCTCCGAAGAAGGATCAAGACGTTT. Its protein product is CATLRRRIKTF.

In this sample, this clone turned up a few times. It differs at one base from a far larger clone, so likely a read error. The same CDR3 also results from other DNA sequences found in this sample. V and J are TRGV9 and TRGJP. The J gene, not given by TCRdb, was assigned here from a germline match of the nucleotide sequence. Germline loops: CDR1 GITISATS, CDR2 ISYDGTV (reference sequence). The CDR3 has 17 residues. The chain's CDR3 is CALWEVHSELGKKIKVF. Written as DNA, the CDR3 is TGTGCCTTGTGGGAGGTCCACTCGGAGTTGGGTAAAAAAATCAAGGTATTT.

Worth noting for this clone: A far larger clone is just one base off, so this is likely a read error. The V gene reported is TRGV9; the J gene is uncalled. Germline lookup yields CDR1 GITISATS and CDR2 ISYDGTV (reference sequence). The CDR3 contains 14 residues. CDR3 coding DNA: TGTGCCTTGTGGGAGGTGCGGGTTATGTATAAGAAGCTCTTT. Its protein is CALWEVRVMYKKLF.

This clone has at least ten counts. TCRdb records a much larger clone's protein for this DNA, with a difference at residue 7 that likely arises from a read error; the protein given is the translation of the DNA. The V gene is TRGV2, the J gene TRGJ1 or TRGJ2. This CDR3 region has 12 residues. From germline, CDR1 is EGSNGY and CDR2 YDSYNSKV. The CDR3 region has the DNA TGTGCCACCTGGAAGAATTGTTATAAGAAACTCTTT. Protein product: CATWKNCYKKLF.

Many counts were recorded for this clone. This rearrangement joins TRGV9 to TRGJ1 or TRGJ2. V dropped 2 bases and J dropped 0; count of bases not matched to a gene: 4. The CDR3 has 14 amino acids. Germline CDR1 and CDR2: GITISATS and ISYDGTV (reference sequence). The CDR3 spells CALWEAPNYYKKLF. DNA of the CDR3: TGTGCCTTGTGGGAGGCCCCGAATTATTATAAGAAACTCTTT.

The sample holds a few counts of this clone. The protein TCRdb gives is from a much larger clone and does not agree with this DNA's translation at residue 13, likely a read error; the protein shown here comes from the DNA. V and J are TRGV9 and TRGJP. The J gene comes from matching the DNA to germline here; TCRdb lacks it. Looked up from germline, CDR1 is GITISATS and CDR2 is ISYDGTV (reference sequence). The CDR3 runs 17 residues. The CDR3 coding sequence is TGTGCCTTGTGGGAGGTGCTCTGTGAGTTGGGCAAAGAAATCAAGGTATTT. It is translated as CALWEVLCELGKEIKVF.

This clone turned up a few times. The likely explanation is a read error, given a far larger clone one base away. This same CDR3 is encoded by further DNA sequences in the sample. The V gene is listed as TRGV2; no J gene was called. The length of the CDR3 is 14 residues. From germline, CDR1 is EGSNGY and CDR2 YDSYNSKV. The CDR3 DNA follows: TGTGCCACCTGGGACGCTTCTTTTTATTATAAGAAGCTCTTT. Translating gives CATWDASFYYKKLF.